Listed below are T cell receptor beta chains from one sample, sequenced in a study of T cell responses to AZD1222 COVID-19 vaccine. Sequencing was performed with immunoSEQ multiplex PCR; in TCRdb, only in-frame clones are kept and a portion is missing. The sample records fewer than 200,000 clones, roughly nine tenths being singletons. Sequences were derived from peripheral blood, sampled 28 days after the second dose of the MenACWY control vaccine. These receptors were collected from an adult who received the MenACWY meningococcal vaccine as a control. The CDR3 runs from the conserved cysteine through the conserved F or W. A D gene is named only where the DNA matches it firmly. Clone size, where shown, is once, few, many, or a class for clones that have expanded.

TRBJ2-5,TRBV5-5,NA,once,TGTGCCAGCAGTTTGGGTGGAGGCCAAGAGACCCAGTACTTC,CASSLGGGQETQYF
TRBJ2-2,TRBV7-2,NA,NA,TGTGCCAGCAGCTTACGGCCAGGGGGGTACACCGGGGAGCTGTTTTTT,CASSLRPGGYTGELFF
TRBJ1-2,TRBV28,NA,NA,TGTGCCGAAGGCTCCCCCGGCCCCGGTCGGAACTATGGCTACACCTTC,CAEGSPGPGRNYGYTF
TRBJ2-1,TRBV10-3,NA,NA,TGTGCCATCAGTGGGAACTACAATGAGCAGTTCTTC,CAISGNYNEQFF
TRBJ1-6,TRBV11-2,NA,NA,TGTGCCAGCAGCTTAAGGGGGAGTTCAAGGAATTCACCCCTCCACTTT,CASSLRGSSRNSPLHF
TRBJ1-1,TRBV7-9,NA,NA,TGTGCCAGCAGCTTAGTTGCCGGGGACACTGAAGCTTTCTTT,CASSLVAGDTEAFF
TRBJ1-2,TRBV5-6,NA,NA,TGTGCCAGCAGACTGGGGATGTCAGGGGCGAGCTATGGCTACACCTTC,CASRLGMSGASYGYTF
TRBJ1-5,TRBV30,TRBD1,NA,TGTGCCTGGACCCGACAGGGGGGTCAGCCCCAGCATTTT,CAWTRQGGQPQHF
TRBJ2-7,TRBV11-3,NA,NA,TGTGCCAGCAGCTTAGGGACGGTGACTTACGAGCAGTACTTC,CASSLGTVTYEQYF
TRBJ2-2,TRBV7-3,TRBD2,once,TGTGCCAGCAGCTTACTACTAGCGGGAGGAACCGGGGAGCTGTTTTTT,CASSLLLAGGTGELFF
TRBJ2-1,TRBV5-1,TRBD2,NA,TGCGCCAGCAGTGGACTAGCGCAGGACAATGAGCAGTTCTTC,CASSGLAQDNEQFF
TRBJ1-3,TRBV29-1,NA,NA,TGCAGCGTGGGGAATGGAAACACCATATATTTT,CSVGNGNTIYF
TRBJ2-2,TRBV28,NA,NA,TGTGCCAGCAGTTTTCTTTTGGGGGGACTCACCGGGGAGCTGTTTTTT,CASSFLLGGLTGELFF
TRBJ1-2,TRBV12-3/TRBV12-4,NA,NA,TGTGCCAGCACAGCGGCCAGGGATGGCTACACCTTC,CASTAARDGYTF
TRBJ2-5,TRBV7-3,TRBD1,NA,TGTGCCAGCAGCTTGGGACAGGGGTACCAAGAGACCCAGTACTTC,CASSLGQGYQETQYF
TRBJ2-7,TRBV7-2,NA,NA,TGTGCCAGCAGCGATGGATACAGGGTTACCTACGAGCAGTACTTC,CASSDGYRVTYEQYF